This passage covers 20 T cell receptor beta chains from one sample sequenced in a study of cytomegalovirus exposure and HLA in healthy donors. The table came from immunoSEQ multiplex PCR; TCRdb's copy has only in-frame clones and leaves some out. The table records about 220,000 clones, around 90% of them present only once. Sequencing was performed on PBMCs. All receptors come from a woman in her late teens or twenties in good health and CMV-seronegative.

The V and J genes are TRBV27 and TRBJ2-5, with 7 bases fitting TRBD2. The ends lost 5 bases at V and 4 bases at J; junction bases unmatched: 7. Looked up from germline, CDR1 is MNHEY and CDR2 is SMNVEV (reference sequence). The CDR3 has 14 residues. The CDR3 coding sequence is TGTGCCAGCAGTCCGTCGGCGGGGGTAGAGACCCAGTACTTC. Residues: CASSPSAGVETQYF.

V is TRBV6-8 and J is TRBJ1-1; 8 bases fit TRBD1. The trim removed 5 bases at V and 5 bases at J, leaving 10 bases unmatched. Germline loops: CDR1 MNHGY, CDR2 SAAAGT. The CDR3 totals 15 residues. The chain's CDR3 is CASSPPGGAGTEAFF. For the CDR3, the DNA is TGTGCCAGCAGTCCCCCAGGGGGCGCGGGTACTGAAGCTTTCTTT.

V gene TRBV7-8 combines with J gene TRBJ2-5; TRBD1 agrees at 7 bases. Trimming at V came to 7 bases and at J to 2 bases, leaving 10 bases not matched to a gene. CDR1 is SGHVS, CDR2 FQNEAQ, per germline. The CDR3 loop spans 15 amino acids. Here the CDR3 DNA reads TGTGCCAGCATCGCCGACAGGGTCATGCAAGAGACCCAGTACTTC. This gives the protein CASIADRVMQETQYF.

The chain couples TRBV18 to TRBJ2-7; possible D gene TRBD1, 5 bases. The germline gives CDR1 KGHSH, CDR2 LQKENI. Trimming stripped 3 bases from V and 5 bases from J, with 20 bases between. CDR3 size: 16 residues. The CDR3, as DNA: TGTGCCAGCTCACCGGGGTTGTTTGGGGCGCGACACGAGCAGTACTTC. Translated: CASSPGLFGARHEQYF.

The rearrangement uses TRBV6-1 and TRBJ2-3; 10 positions match TRBD1. V shed 4 bases, J shed 6 bases, and the junction held 7 bases outside the gene matches. Germline V lookup: CDR1 MNHNS, CDR2 SASEGT. CDR3 length: 15 residues. The CDR3 DNA follows: TGTGCCAGCAGTGGACAGGGGGCGCGGTCCGATACGCAGTATTTT. Translating it yields CASSGQGARSDTQYF.

This sequence joins TRBV6-4 and TRBJ2-3; 8 bases map to TRBD2. The CDR3 has 15 amino acids. Trimming at V came to 0 bases and at J to 3 bases, leaving 2 bases not matched to a gene. Germline values: CDR1 MRHNA, CDR2 SNTAGT. For the CDR3, the DNA is TGTGCCAGCAGTGACTCGGCTAGCGGGACAGATACGCAGTATTTT. It encodes CASSDSASGTDTQYF.

The chain employs TRBV4-1 and TRBJ1-1, with D hard to call. V was trimmed by 4 bases and J by 7 bases, leaving 16 bases between them. This CDR3 contains 14 residues. Germline lookup yields CDR1 MGHRA and CDR2 YSYEKL. CDR3: CASSPQPAVNEAFF. CDR3 sequence (DNA): TGCGCCAGCAGCCCCCAGCCGGCGGTAAATGAAGCTTTCTTT.

V and J are TRBV28 and TRBJ1-2, with 9 nucleotides matching TRBD1. Germline V gene sequence: CDR1 MDHEN, CDR2 SYDVKM. Unmatched junction bases numbered 9, after V lost 1 base and J lost 3 bases. This CDR3 contains 17 residues. The CDR3 spells CASSLFLGTGTDYGYTF. The CDR3 DNA reads TGTGCCAGCAGTTTATTCCTCGGGACAGGGACGGACTATGGCTACACCTTC.

The V call is TRBV28, the J call TRBJ1-2, with TRBD1 as a possible D gene (6 bases). The CDR3 sequence is 14 residues long. Germline loops: CDR1 MDHEN, CDR2 SYDVKM. V dropped 1 base and J dropped 4 bases, with 10 bases sitting between them. The CDR3 here is CASSLSWDTYGYTF. The CDR3 nucleotides read TGTGCCAGCAGTTTATCCTGGGACACCTATGGCTACACCTTC.

The CDR3 DNA follows: TGTGCCAGCAGCGTAGTCCCGCTAGCGGGAACAATCCAAGAGACCCAGTACTTC. Protein: CASSVVPLAGTIQETQYF. The chain carries TRBV9 and TRBJ2-5; the match to TRBD2 covers 9 bases. CDR3 length equals 18 residues. J lost 1 base, V lost 0 bases, and 10 bases had no gene match. From germline, CDR1 is SGDLS and CDR2 YYNGEE.

The genes are TRBV27 and TRBJ2-1; the match to TRBD2 covers 11 bases. From germline, CDR1 is MNHEY and CDR2 SMNVEV (reference sequence). V lost 7 bases and J lost 5; bases outside the gene matches: 7. The CDR3 contains 15 residues. CDR3 coding DNA: TGTGCCAGCACCCCCGGGACTAGCGGTCACAATGAGCAGTTCTTC. Translating it yields CASTPGTSGHNEQFF.

This clone was detected once. V is TRBV6-5 and J is TRBJ2-2; D possibly corresponds to TRBD1 (5 bases). The V end lost 7 bases, the J end lost 2 bases, and 14 bases lay between the germline ends. This CDR3 has 15 residues. Germline values: CDR1 MNHEY, CDR2 SVGAGI. The CDR3 nucleotides read TGTGCCAGCACCCGACAGAGATTAAACACCGGGGAGCTGTTTTTT. This encodes CASTRQRLNTGELFF.

This chain links TRBV5-1 with TRBJ1-3, with TRBD1 as a possible D gene (5 bases). Deletions cut 2 bases from V and 0 bases from J, with 9 bases between. CDR1 is SGHRS, CDR2 YFSETQ, per germline. The CDR3 loop spans 15 amino acids. This CDR3 is CASSLQASSGNTIYF. As DNA, the CDR3 is TGCGCCAGCAGCTTACAGGCCTCCTCTGGAAACACCATATATTTT.

The genes are TRBV5-5 and TRBJ1-2; 8 positions match TRBD1. The CDR3 totals 16 residues. The ends lost 4 bases at V and 8 bases at J; junction bases unmatched: 16. Germline CDR1 and CDR2: SGHKS and YYEKEE (reference sequence). CDR3 sequence reads: CASSQGWTGQLGGYTF. DNA of the CDR3: TGTGCCAGCAGCCAGGGGTGGACAGGGCAGCTTGGGGGCTACACCTTC.

CDR3 bases: TGTGCCAGCAGTCCATTGGACAGATCACTAGCGGGACCTACCTACAATGAGCAGTTCTTC. Encoded protein: CASSPLDRSLAGPTYNEQFF. This chain connects TRBV27 to TRBJ2-1, with 10 nucleotides matching TRBD2. The V gene end was trimmed by 5 bases and the J gene end by 2 bases; junction bases not matched to a gene: 18. The CDR3 has 20 amino acids. Per the germline V gene, CDR1 is MNHEY and CDR2 is SMNVEV (reference sequence).

This chain joins TRBV28 and TRBJ2-1; 12 nucleotides align to TRBD2. Germline V CDR1 and CDR2: MDHEN, SYDVKM. The CDR3 consists of 15 residues. With V trimmed by 6 bases and J by 5 bases, 5 bases remained unmatched. This CDR3 reads CASREASGRDNEQFF. The DNA of the CDR3 is TGTGCCAGCAGGGAGGCTAGCGGGAGGGACAATGAGCAGTTCTTC. The complete variable domain, with remaining parts taken from reference TRBV28 and TRBJ2-1, reads DVKVTQSSRYLVKRTGEKVFLECVQDMDHENMFWYRQDPGLGLRLIYFSYDVKMKEKGDIPEGYSVSREKKERFSLILESASTNQTSMYLCASREASGRDNEQFFGPGTRLTVL.

This clone was seen a single time. V is TRBV30 and J is TRBJ2-2; maybe TRBD2 (6 bases). The CDR3 length is 15 residues. Germline loops: CDR1 GTSNPN, CDR2 SVGIG (reference sequence). Trimming took 3 bases from V and 4 from J, leaving 15 bases between them. CDR3 DNA sequence: TGTGCCTGGAGGCCCCAGCGGAGGGTCACCGGGGAGCTGTTTTTT. The encoded protein is CAWRPQRRVTGELFF.

This clone was seen once. The V gene is TRBV6-5, the J gene TRBJ1-3; 10 bases match TRBD1. CDR1 is MNHEY and CDR2 is SVGAGI in the germline V gene. Germline trimming cut 2 bases from V and 2 bases from J; bases unmatched to any gene: 0. The CDR3 covers 15 residues. The chain's CDR3 is CASSYDRGPGNTIYF. In nucleotides, the CDR3 is TGTGCCAGCAGTTACGACAGGGGGCCTGGAAACACCATATATTTT.

This clone appeared once. CDR3 region: CASSGRLAGDVTDTQYF. The CDR3 nucleotides read TGTGCCAGCAGTGGTCGTCTAGCGGGAGATGTCACAGATACGCAGTATTTT. This rearrangement joins TRBV2 to TRBJ2-3; 10 bases line up with TRBD2. V was pared by 4 bases and J by 2 bases, with 9 bases of the junction left unmatched. Germline lookup yields CDR1 SNHLY and CDR2 FYNNEI. The CDR3 has 17 residues.

In its sample, this clone was seen once. The chain employs TRBV13 and TRBJ2-3; 11 bases are shared with TRBD2. The ends lost 4 bases at V and 3 bases at J; junction bases unmatched: 6. The CDR3 extends over 16 amino acids. Per germline, CDR1 PRHDT and CDR2 FYEKMQ (reference sequence). Here the CDR3 reads CASSWTGTSGTDTQYF. In nucleotides, the CDR3 is TGTGCCAGCAGCTGGACCGGGACTAGCGGTACAGATACGCAGTATTTT.